One sample yielded the 6 T cell receptor beta chains listed below, sequenced in a study of lymphopenia after photon versus proton radiotherapy. Assay: immunoSEQ multiplex PCR; the TCRdb copy retains only in-frame clones and omits some. The sample carries tens of thousands of clones, around nine tenths recorded once. The specimen was peripheral blood, collected from a patient treated with photon-based radiotherapy. The receptor set was obtained from a man aged 55 to 70 with cholangiocarcinoma.

The rearrangement uses TRBV10-1 and TRBJ2-2; D may be TRBD2 (5 bases). Germline CDR1 and CDR2: WNHNN and SYGVQD (reference sequence). V lost 5 bases and J 2 bases, leaving 6 bases between the germline ends. The CDR3 is 13 amino acids. CDR3: CASSRGNTGELFF. The CDR3 nucleotides are TGCGCCAGCAGTCGGGGTAACACCGGGGAGCTGTTTTTT.

The J gene is TRBJ1-4, the V gene TRBV7-3, with D hard to call. This CDR3 spans 15 amino acids. Trimming shortened V by 5 bases and J by 0 bases, and 10 bases separated the two germline ends. Germline CDR1 and CDR2: SGHTA and FQGTGA. The CDR3 region has the DNA TGTGCCAGCAGCCCTGGGGTTACAACTAATGAAAAACTGTTTTTT. This encodes CASSPGVTTNEKLFF.

Worth noting for this clone: Different DNA sequences within this sample yield the same CDR3. V and J are TRBV11-2 and TRBJ2-6; D remains unclear. Per germline, CDR1 SGHAT and CDR2 FQNNGV. The CDR3 is 13 amino acids. V lost 2 bases and J 4 bases, leaving 3 bases between the germline ends. The DNA for the CDR3 is TGTGCCAGCAGCTTATCCGGGGCCAACGTCCTGACTTTC. It encodes CASSLSGANVLTF.

CDR3 sequence (DNA): TGTGCCAGCAGCTCAGGGCCGGTCGGGCACCAGAACACTGAAGCTTTCTTT. This gives the protein CASSSGPVGHQNTEAFF. V gene TRBV9 combines with J gene TRBJ1-1; perhaps TRBD1 as D (5 bases). Per germline, CDR1 SGDLS and CDR2 YYNGEE. V was shortened by 4 bases and J by 1 base, with 20 bases between the two germline ends. The CDR3 is 17 residues long.

The chain recombines TRBV4-2 with TRBJ2-5; TRBD1 or TRBD2 may be the D gene (6 bases each). Between the trimmed V and J ends, which lost 7 bases and 4 bases, there was a span of 19 bases. This CDR3 comprises 15 residues. From germline, CDR1 is LGHNA and CDR2 YNFKEQ. This CDR3 is CASTTRGEGGETQYF. CDR3 DNA: TGTGCCAGCACCACAAGAGGAGAGGGGGGAGAGACCCAGTACTTC.

The chain links TRBV9 to TRBJ2-3, with no clear D. Trimming took off 3 bases at V and 5 bases at J, with 7 bases between the two ends. Germline V gene lookup returns CDR1 SGDLS and CDR2 YYNGEE. The CDR3 is 12 amino acids. CDR3 loop: CASSAHQDTQYF. In DNA form, the CDR3 reads TGTGCCAGCAGCGCCCACCAAGATACGCAGTATTTT.